The following is a T cell receptor beta chain sequence with its context. Its antigen remains unidentified. The time point here: week 23, last vaccination. Doses consisted of 300 ug of mutant IDH1 20-mer peptide each, paired with topical imiquimod. Each astrocytoma in the donors was new, WHO grade 3 or 4, IDH1-mutant and ATRX-lost. TCRdb's table, derived via immunoSEQ multiplex PCR, lists solely in-frame clones and lacks some. The table includes roughly 52,000 clones, 75% to 85% detected once. This sample stems from a study of a mutant IDH1 vaccine in newly diagnosed glioma. About the study: In some groups vaccination began 4-6 weeks post-radiotherapy; others received it with temozolomide. The treated population exhibited a male proportion of roughly 62%, a female proportion of 37.5%, and a mean age of roughly 39 years. General study points: Top-clonotype changes in peripheral T cells seemed unrelated to pseudoprogression.

Per the germline V gene, CDR1 is MNHNS and CDR2 is SASEGT. V lost 6 bases and J lost 4, with 15 bases in between. CDR3 length equals 14 residues. The TCR was taken from a man aged 40-55 years with glioma. Sample: PBMCs, taken from a glioma patient whose treatment included an IDH1 peptide vaccine. The chain employs TRBV6-1 and TRBJ1-1, with D possibly being TRBD1 (5 bases). DNA for the CDR3: TGTGCCAGCAGAGCTAGGGGAGCTGGCACTGAAGCTTTCTTT. Translating gives CASRARGAGTEAFF.